The clone carrying this T cell receptor (beta chain) was seen many times. This sample stems from a study of T cells in Graves' hyperthyroidism and ophthalmopathy. TCR beta CDR3 regions were amplified from RNA. First-round RT-PCR targeting the TCR CDR3 was performed with the HTBI primer set. MiXCR, run by TCRdb on the multiplex PCR reads, gives a single entry per CDR3 protein. The sample has approximately 510,000 distinct CDR3 sequences, about 20% seen once. The TCR sequence derives from a man aged 18 to 30 with Graves' hyperthyroidism. The sequencing input was blood.

The CDR3 bases are TGTGCCAGCAGTCGGCAGTTTAACACTGAAGCTTTCTTT. It is translated as CASSRQFNTEAFF. The gene calls are TRBV6-6 and TRBJ1-1; D call uncertain. The germline V and J ends were trimmed by 5 bases and 2 bases, with 9 bases remaining between them. Germline V gene sequence: CDR1 MNHNY, CDR2 SVGAGI (reference sequence). This CDR3 has 13 residues.